The 20 T cell receptor beta chains listed next were all sequenced from one sample in a study of blood T cell repertoires in COVID-19 (dated by TCRdb to 2018 to 2020). Libraries came from the immunoSEQ multiplex PCR assay. The table was pulled from immuneACCESS by TCRdb, which kept in-frame rearrangements only. Such tables lose some clones; where checked, under half of the loss comes from unresolved V genes, and the rest has no known cause. Recorded for this sample are under 250,000 clones; around 86% of them occurred a single time. The top ten clones comprise 10% to 15% of the sample. Sequenced input: peripheral blood. These TCRs come from a man older than 75 with acute or convalescent COVID-19.

The genes are TRBV19 and TRBJ1-5, with TRBD1 identical over 9 bases. The V gene's germline CDR1 is LNHDA and CDR2 SQIVND (reference sequence). V was clipped by 6 bases and J by 9 bases; unmatched bases: 15. This CDR3 region has 16 residues. The CDR3 reads CASSPFPGQGLGPQHF. The CDR3 nucleotides are TGTGCCAGTAGCCCATTCCCGGGACAGGGTTTGGGGCCCCAGCATTTT.

The chain joins TRBV3-1 (or the pseudogene TRBV3-2) to TRBJ2-1, with D perhaps matching TRBD2 (6 bases). Germline-derived CDR1 and CDR2 are LGHDT and YNNKEL (reference sequence). Trimming shortened V by 5 bases and J by 7 bases, and 12 bases separated the two germline ends. The CDR3 extends over 13 amino acids. CDR3 nucleotide sequence: TGTGCCAGCAGCTCTTTGGACTATAATGAGCAGTTCTTC. It is translated as CASSSLDYNEQFF.

This clone was recorded only once. The chain couples TRBV7-2 to TRBJ1-1; 8 nucleotides align to TRBD1. The length of the CDR3 is 16 residues. J lost 6 bases, V lost 1 base, and 10 bases had no gene match. Per the germline V gene, CDR1 is SGHTA and CDR2 is FQGNSA. CDR3 nucleotides: TGTGCCAGCAGCTTAGGGACAGGGAAGGGGGACGCTGAAGCTTTCTTT. It is translated as CASSLGTGKGDAEAFF.

The chain couples TRBV19 to TRBJ1-1, with D perhaps matching TRBD1 (5 bases). Germline V gives CDR1 LNHDA, CDR2 SQIVND (reference sequence). The CDR3 loop spans 13 amino acids. Trimming shortened V by 9 bases and J by 5 bases, and 16 bases separated the two germline ends. The CDR3 DNA follows: TGTGCCAGCTGCAAAGCAGGGTGGACTGAAGCTTTCTTT. This codes for CASCKAGWTEAFF.

In its sample, this clone was seen once. The genes are TRBV28 and TRBJ2-7, with a possible D match to TRBD2 (5 bases). Between the trimmed V and J ends, which lost 4 bases and 4 bases, there was a span of 11 bases. The CDR3 consists of 13 residues. Germline CDR1 is MDHEN and CDR2 is SYDVKM. The CDR3 DNA reads as TGTGCCAGCAGTTCAAACGGGGTTTACGAGCAGTACTTC. Its translation: CASSSNGVYEQYF.

A single count supports this clone. V and J are TRBV24-1 and TRBJ1-2, with TRBD1 matching over 8 bases. V dropped 5 bases and J dropped 8; count of bases not matched to a gene: 12. This CDR3 contains 15 residues. Germline CDR1 and CDR2: KGHDR and SFDVKD. The CDR3 DNA sequence: TGTGCCACCAGTGCTGGGGGGAGGACAGGGAACGGCTACACCTTC. It yields the protein CATSAGGRTGNGYTF.

CDR3 sequence reads: CASSPPGGTYNEQFF. The CDR3, as DNA: TGTGCCAGCTCACCACCAGGGGGCACCTACAATGAGCAGTTCTTC. This rearrangement joins TRBV18 to TRBJ2-1; 7 nucleotides line up with TRBD1. Germline CDR1 reads KGHSH; CDR2 reads LQKENI. V lost 0 bases and J lost 2; bases outside the gene matches: 1. The CDR3 sequence is 15 residues long.

The chain combines TRBV11-2 with TRBJ2-1, with D uncertain. The CDR3 totals 13 residues. V was shortened by 1 base and J by 9 bases, with 10 bases between the two germline ends. Germline V gene lookup returns CDR1 SGHAT and CDR2 FQNNGV. CDR3 DNA sequence: TGTGCCAGCAGCTTAGGGTCCTACGGTGAGCAGTTCTTC. Protein product: CASSLGSYGEQFF.

The V gene is TRBV5-1, the J gene TRBJ2-1, with a tentative D call TRBD2 (5 bases). Trimming stripped 0 bases from V and 2 bases from J, with 15 bases between. The CDR3 length is 17 residues. CDR1 SGHRS and CDR2 YFSETQ come from the germline V gene. This chain's CDR3 is CASSLAGGAATYNEQFF. CDR3 nucleotides: TGCGCCAGCAGCTTGGCCGGAGGAGCCGCCACCTACAATGAGCAGTTCTTC. Together with reference TRBV5-1 and TRBJ2-1, the CDR3 gives the full variable domain: KAGVTQTPRYLIKTRGQQVTLSCSPISGHRSVSWYQQTPGQGLQFLFEYFSETQRNKGNFPGRFSGRQFSNSRSEMNVSTLELGDSALYLCASSLAGGAATYNEQFFGPGTRLTVL.

V gene TRBV5-4 combines with J gene TRBJ2-1; perhaps TRBD1 as D (5 bases). The V gene's germline CDR1 is SGHNT and CDR2 YYREEE (reference sequence). The ends were cut back, 4 bases at V and 5 bases at J, with 16 bases in the middle. The CDR3 is 15 amino acids. The CDR3 DNA follows: TGTGCCAGCAGCCCAGGCGGACACCGGGACAATGAGCAGTTCTTC. Translated: CASSPGGHRDNEQFF.

This clone was seen more than once but under ten times. The J gene is TRBJ1-5, the V gene TRBV19; tentatively, D is TRBD1 (5 bases). The germline V gene encodes CDR1 LNHDA and CDR2 SQIVND (reference sequence). This CDR3 contains 15 residues. Trimming stripped 6 bases from V and 0 bases from J, with 12 bases between. The CDR3 nucleotides are TGTGCCAGTAGCCGACAGACAAATAGCAATCAGCCCCAGCATTTT. Its protein is CASSRQTNSNQPQHF.

The chain links TRBV28 to TRBJ1-5; D possibly corresponds to TRBD1 (6 bases). The CDR3 has 14 residues. Between the trimmed V and J ends, which lost 0 bases and 6 bases, there was a span of 9 bases. Germline V lookup: CDR1 MDHEN, CDR2 SYDVKM. CDR3 residues: CASSLWGASQPQHF. The CDR3, as DNA: TGTGCCAGCAGTTTATGGGGGGCGAGTCAGCCCCAGCATTTT.

There are a few counts of this clone. The J gene is TRBJ2-2, the V gene TRBV11-2; D perhaps matches TRBD2 (5 bases). Germline values: CDR1 SGHAT, CDR2 FQNNGV. The V end lost 6 bases, the J end lost 4 bases, and 15 bases lay between the germline ends. The CDR3 spans 15 residues. The CDR3 loop reads CASRRAPASTGELFF. CDR3 coding DNA: TGTGCCAGCAGGAGGGCACCCGCGAGCACCGGGGAGCTGTTTTTT. Full variable domain (rest looked up from reference TRBV11-2 and TRBJ2-2): EAGVAQSPRYKIIEKRQSVAFWCNPISGHATLYWYQQILGQGPKLLIQFQNNGVVDDSQLPKDRFSAERLKGVDSTLKIQPAKLEDSAVYLCASRRAPASTGELFFGEGSRLTVL.

The chain couples TRBV6-5 to TRBJ1-5, with D perhaps matching TRBD1 (6 bases). The CDR3 runs 13 residues. V shed 7 bases and J shed 7 bases, with 14 bases lying between them. CDR1 is MNHEY, CDR2 SVGAGI, per germline. CDR3: CASTQGIGQPQHF. DNA for the CDR3: TGTGCCAGCACACAGGGTATTGGGCAGCCCCAGCATTTT.

This clone was detected once. J is TRBJ1-2 and V is TRBV5-6, with 7 nucleotides matching TRBD1. Germline loops: CDR1 SGHDT, CDR2 YYEEEE. The V gene end was trimmed by 1 base and the J gene end by 4 bases; junction bases not matched to a gene: 1. This CDR3 is built from 13 residues. The chain's CDR3 is CASSLTGVYGYTF. In DNA, the CDR3 is TGTGCCAGCAGCTTGACAGGGGTCTATGGCTACACCTTC.

This chain connects TRBV19 to TRBJ1-6; no clear D. The V gene lost 10 bases and the J gene lost 7 bases, with 17 bases spanning the gap. CDR1 is LNHDA and CDR2 is SQIVND in the germline V gene (reference sequence). The CDR3 runs 14 residues. The CDR3 loop is CATHSPGWNSPLHF. CDR3 nucleotides: TGTGCCACCCATAGTCCGGGGTGGAATTCACCCCTCCACTTT.

J is TRBJ2-5 and V is TRBV7-6; the match to TRBD1 covers 12 bases. With V trimmed by 1 base and J by 7 bases, 7 bases remained unmatched. The CDR3 has 16 amino acids. Per germline, CDR1 SGHVS and CDR2 FNYEAQ. CDR3 coding DNA: TGTGCCAGCAGCTTAGGGGACAGGGGGCGGTCGGGGACCCAGTACTTC. Amino acid sequence: CASSLGDRGRSGTQYF.

The count of this clone is one. The rearrangement joins TRBV5-8 to TRBJ2-1, with 10 bases aligning to TRBD2. CDR1 is SGHTS and CDR2 is YDEGEE in the germline V gene. The CDR3 is 18 amino acids. The ends lost 2 bases at V and 3 bases at J; junction bases unmatched: 11. CDR3 DNA: TGTGCCAGCAGCTTCTGGGTAGGAGGACTAGCGGTCTACAATGAGCAGTTCTTC. Its translation: CASSFWVGGLAVYNEQFF.

V and J are TRBV5-1 and TRBJ1-2; 8 bases are shared with TRBD1. The CDR3 runs 15 residues. With V trimmed by 3 bases and J by 2 bases, 6 bases remained unmatched. The germline V gene encodes CDR1 SGHRS and CDR2 YFSETQ. CDR3 sequence reads: CASSYGTGSNYGYTF. The CDR3 DNA sequence: TGCGCCAGCAGCTACGGGACAGGAAGCAACTATGGCTACACCTTC.

The V and J genes are TRBV6-5 and TRBJ1-5, with D perhaps TRBD1 (5 bases). The CDR3 runs to 16 residues. Germline lookup yields CDR1 MNHEY and CDR2 SVGAGI. The V end was cut by 2 bases, the J end by 1 base, with 12 bases between. The CDR3 DNA reads TGTGCCAGCAGTTACGGTTCGACAGAGAGCAATCAGCCCCAGCATTTT. Protein: CASSYGSTESNQPQHF.